Below are 32 T cell receptor beta chains sequenced from a single sample in a study of T cell responses to AZD1222 COVID-19 vaccine (dated by TCRdb to the early 2020s). This specimen's time point label, interpreted: about 28 days (+/-7) after the second vaccine dose. Libraries were constructed by the immunoSEQ multiplex PCR assay. This is the immuneACCESS table as TCRdb keeps it, with only in-frame sequences that have V and J called. A part of the clones is gone; compared with another copy, unresolved V genes explain less than half, and the rest is unexplained. The sample profile shows approximately 130,000 clones; nearly 90% of them were found once. The top ten clones comprise around 5% of the sample. Sequencing was performed on peripheral blood, taken 28 days after the second AZD1222 dose. The receptors were gathered from an adult who received the AZD1222 COVID-19 vaccine.

V is TRBV5-8 and J is TRBJ2-1; 9 bases are a match to TRBD2. With 6 bases clipped from V and 5 bases from J, the junction kept 12 bases outside the gene matches. From germline, CDR1 is SGHTS and CDR2 YDEGEE. This CDR3 is built from 16 residues. Here the CDR3 reads CASTHPSGGFNNEQFF. CDR3 nucleotides: TGTGCCAGCACCCACCCCAGCGGGGGGTTCAACAATGAGCAGTTCTTC.

The chain's CDR3 is CASSPTSGNTGELFF. The CDR3 coding sequence is TGTGCCAGTAGCCCGACTAGCGGGAACACCGGGGAGCTGTTTTTT. The V call is TRBV19, the J call TRBJ2-2, with 9 nucleotides matching TRBD2. There are 15 residues in the CDR3. The J segment lost 1 base and the V segment lost 6 bases, leaving 3 bases of the junction unmatched. Germline V gives CDR1 LNHDA, CDR2 SQIVND (reference sequence).

This sequence joins TRBV19 and TRBJ1-2; D perhaps matches TRBD1 (6 bases). In germline, CDR1 is LNHDA, CDR2 SQIVND (reference sequence). V shed 7 bases and J shed 8 bases, with 20 bases lying between them. This CDR3 comprises 14 residues. Here the CDR3 DNA reads TGTGCCAGTATCCCAAGGGGGGGGGCGAGAGGCTACACCTTC. Translation: CASIPRGGARGYTF.

The rearrangement links TRBV6-4 to TRBJ1-1; TRBD1 matches at 7 bases. Trimming removed 0 bases from V and 4 bases from J; junction bases left unmatched: 8. Germline-derived CDR1 and CDR2 are MRHNA and SNTAGT. The CDR3 consists of 16 residues. The CDR3 reads CASSDSIQGGGTEAFF. The CDR3 coding sequence is TGTGCCAGCAGTGACTCCATCCAGGGGGGAGGCACTGAAGCTTTCTTT.

The CDR3 region is CASSPGQGTSPLHF. The CDR3 DNA sequence: TGTGCCAGCAGTCCGGGACAGGGGACCTCACCCCTCCACTTT. The chain has TRBV2 and TRBJ1-6; 10 positions agree with TRBD1. This CDR3 is built from 14 residues. Per germline, CDR1 SNHLY and CDR2 FYNNEI. V gave up 5 bases and J gave up 10 bases; unmatched junction bases: 5.

The chain's CDR3 is CASSYATDTGCLRECTDTQYF. In nucleotides, the CDR3 is TGTGCCAGCAGTTACGCTACCGATACCGGGTGTTTGCGGGAATGCACAGATACGCAGTATTTT. The V gene is TRBV6-7, the J gene TRBJ2-3, with D tentatively TRBD2 (6 bases). TRBV6-7 counts as an open reading frame of uncertain function. CDR3 length: 21 amino acids. V was shortened by 2 bases and J by 1 base, with 28 bases between the two germline ends.

The count of this clone is one. The CDR3 loop is CASSQGVGWNYGYTF. The CDR3 nucleotides are TGCGCCAGCAGCCAAGGGGTAGGGTGGAACTATGGCTACACCTTC. V gene TRBV4-1 combines with J gene TRBJ1-2; D unclear. V was cut by 1 base and J by 2 bases, with 11 bases left in between. Germline V lookup: CDR1 MGHRA, CDR2 YSYEKL. The CDR3 contains 15 residues.

CDR3: CASSMYGGNQPQHF. The DNA of the CDR3 is TGTGCCAGTAGTATGTATGGGGGCAATCAGCCCCAGCATTTT. The genes are TRBV19 and TRBJ1-5; D remains unclear. Per germline, CDR1 LNHDA and CDR2 SQIVND (reference sequence). Between the trimmed V and J ends, which lost 3 bases and 2 bases, there was a span of 8 bases. The CDR3 runs to 14 residues.

The chain uses TRBV15 and TRBJ2-3; tentatively, D is TRBD2 (6 bases). Germline V gene lookup returns CDR1 LNHNV and CDR2 YYDKDF (reference sequence). This CDR3 contains 15 residues. V lost 2 bases and J 0 bases, leaving 9 bases between the germline ends. The CDR3 here is CATSRQGLSTDTQYF. The CDR3 coding sequence is TGTGCCACCAGCAGACAGGGACTTAGCACAGATACGCAGTATTTT.

The gene calls are TRBV15 and TRBJ2-7, with D unclear. The germline V gene encodes CDR1 LNHNV and CDR2 YYDKDF (reference sequence). The CDR3 contains 14 residues. Between the trimmed V and J ends, which lost 0 bases and 5 bases, there was a span of 11 bases. The CDR3 DNA reads TGTGCCACCAGCAGAGATAGGGTCGCCGACGAGCAGTACTTC. This gives the protein CATSRDRVADEQYF. Combining the CDR3 with reference TRBV15 and TRBJ2-7 gives the whole variable domain DAMVIQNPRYQVTQFGKPVTLSCSQTLNHNVMYWYQQKSSQAPKLLFHYYDKDFNNEADTPDNFQSRRPNTSFCFLDIRSPGLGDTAMYLCATSRDRVADEQYFGPGTRLTVT.

This chain links TRBV5-1 with TRBJ2-7; weak D call: TRBD1 (5 bases). V lost 1 base and J 7 bases, leaving 12 bases between the germline ends. The CDR3 is 13 residues long. Germline CDR1 SGHRS, CDR2 YFSETQ. DNA of the CDR3: TGCGCCAGCAGCTTGCCCAGGGCGCGGGAGCAGTACTTC. It yields the protein CASSLPRAREQYF.

The CDR3 DNA is TGTGCCAGCAGCCTGAGCTCCTACGAGCAGTACTTC. Protein: CASSLSSYEQYF. J is TRBJ2-7 and V is TRBV5-6; D is unresolved. Looked up from germline, CDR1 is SGHDT and CDR2 is YYEEEE. The CDR3 totals 12 residues. Trimming left V 4 bases short and J 0 bases short, with 5 bases between. The variable domain in full, completed from reference TRBV5-6 and TRBJ2-7, reads DAGVTQSPTHLIKTRGQQVTLRCSPKSGHDTVSWYQQALGQGPQFIFQYYEEEERQRGNFPDRFSGHQFPNYSSELNVNALLLGDSALYLCASSLSSYEQYFGPGTRLTVT.

V gene TRBV13 combines with J gene TRBJ1-1, with TRBD1 matching 10 bases. The germline V gene encodes CDR1 PRHDT and CDR2 FYEKMQ (reference sequence). The CDR3 spans 15 residues. The V gene end was trimmed by 5 bases and the J gene end by 5 bases; junction bases not matched to a gene: 8. CDR3 sequence reads: CASSPWDRGRTEAFF. CDR3 bases: TGTGCCAGCAGCCCGTGGGACAGGGGACGGACTGAAGCTTTCTTT. The full variable domain, its missing parts supplied by reference TRBV13 and TRBJ1-1, is AAGVIQSPRHLIKEKRETATLKCYPIPRHDTVYWYQQGPGQDPQFLISFYEKMQSDKGSIPDRFSAQQFSDYHSELNMSSLELGDSALYFCASSPWDRGRTEAFFGQGTRLTVV.

The chain couples TRBV2 to TRBJ1-3; D gene uncertain. CDR3 length: 16 amino acids. CDR1 and CDR2 (germline): SNHLY, FYNNEI. The ends were cut back, 6 bases at V and 4 bases at J, with 19 bases in the middle. CDR3 region: CASSPNGVIRGNTIYF. CDR3 nucleotide sequence: TGTGCCAGCAGCCCCAACGGTGTTATAAGAGGAAACACCATATATTTT.

The CDR3 DNA is TGTGCCAGCAGCAAAACGGACAGGATCCTAGGTGGCTACACCTTC. Protein: CASSKTDRILGGYTF. The chain links TRBV11-3 to TRBJ1-2; 7 nucleotides agree with TRBD1. V gave up 5 bases and J gave up 7 bases; unmatched junction bases: 13. The CDR3 spans 15 residues. The germline V gene encodes CDR1 SGHNT and CDR2 YENEEA.

This clone was seen just once. This chain connects TRBV28 to TRBJ2-7; TRBD2 matches at 9 bases. V shed 5 bases and J 2 bases; nucleotides not matched to a gene: 7. This CDR3 contains 15 residues. The germline V gene has CDR1 MDHEN and CDR2 SYDVKM. In nucleotides, the CDR3 is TGTGCCAGCAGTCCACTGACTAGCGGCCCCTACGAGCAGTACTTC. As protein: CASSPLTSGPYEQYF.

V usage is TRBV7-2 and J usage is TRBJ1-4; no definite D call. The V end was cut by 2 bases, the J end by 3 bases, with 10 bases between. The germline gives CDR1 SGHTA, CDR2 FQGNSA. The CDR3 totals 15 residues. As DNA, the CDR3 is TGTGCCAGCAGCTTATCCAAGGTGGCTAATGAAAAACTGTTTTTT. Residues: CASSLSKVANEKLFF. Complete variable domain (other parts from reference TRBV7-2 and TRBJ1-4): GAGVSQSPSNKVTEKGKDVELRCDPISGHTALYWYRQSLGQGLEFLIYFQGNSAPDKSGLPSDRFSAERTGGSVSTLTIQRTQQEDSAVYLCASSLSKVANEKLFFGSGTQLSVL.

The genes are TRBV7-3 and TRBJ2-5, with D hard to call. Trimming stripped 5 bases from V and 4 bases from J, with 14 bases between. CDR3 length: 14 amino acids. Looked up from germline, CDR1 is SGHTA and CDR2 is FQGTGA. CDR3 DNA: TGTGCCAGCAGCGCAGGCCCAACGACAGAGACCCAGTACTTC. Translation: CASSAGPTTETQYF.

This rearrangement joins TRBV12-5 to TRBJ2-2; D ambiguous. Germline CDR1 LGHNT, CDR2 FRNRAP. The CDR3 is made up of 13 amino acids. Between the trimmed V and J ends, which lost 5 bases and 8 bases, there was a span of 12 bases. The CDR3 sequence: CASGVFSPGELFF. Here the CDR3 DNA reads TGTGCTAGTGGTGTTTTTAGTCCGGGGGAGCTGTTTTTT.

The CDR3 region has the DNA TGTGCCAGCAGCTCGACAGGGGGCAGACAGCCCCAGCATTTT. Its translation: CASSSTGGRQPQHF. The chain carries TRBV7-2 and TRBJ1-5; the match to TRBD1 covers 10 bases. This CDR3 region has 14 residues. With 4 bases clipped from V and 7 bases from J, the junction kept 4 bases outside the gene matches. Germline V gene lookup returns CDR1 SGHTA and CDR2 FQGNSA.

The V and J genes are TRBV15 and TRBJ2-7, with 7 bases that match TRBD1. CDR1 and CDR2 from the germline V gene are LNHNV and YYDKDF (reference sequence). The CDR3 length is 15 residues. V was clipped by 5 bases and J by 3 bases; unmatched bases: 10. The DNA for the CDR3 is TGTGCCACCAGCGAATCACAGGGGTCGATCTACGAGCAGTACTTC. Its protein product is CATSESQGSIYEQYF.

The rearrangement uses TRBV28 and TRBJ2-1; TRBD2 is a possible D gene (6 bases). CDR3 length: 16 amino acids. Trimming took 5 bases from V and 8 from J, leaving 22 bases between them. CDR1 MDHEN and CDR2 SYDVKM come from the germline V gene. The CDR3, as DNA: TGTGCCAGCAGTACACTACCTTCTGGGGGGAGGCATGAGCAGTTCTTC. Amino acid sequence: CASSTLPSGGRHEQFF. Full variable domain (remainder filled in from reference TRBV28 and TRBJ2-1): DVKVTQSSRYLVKRTGEKVFLECVQDMDHENMFWYRQDPGLGLRLIYFSYDVKMKEKGDIPEGYSVSREKKERFSLILESASTNQTSMYLCASSTLPSGGRHEQFFGPGTRLTVL.

The gene calls are TRBV28 and TRBJ2-1; D remains unclear. This CDR3 has 12 amino acids. The V end lost 4 bases, the J end lost 7 bases, and 8 bases lay between the germline ends. Germline CDR1 reads MDHEN; CDR2 reads SYDVKM. CDR3 nucleotides: TGTGCCAGCAGTTCGACGCAGAATGAGCAGTTCTTC. This translates into CASSSTQNEQFF. Based on the CDR3 plus reference TRBV28 and TRBJ2-1, the full variable domain is DVKVTQSSRYLVKRTGEKVFLECVQDMDHENMFWYRQDPGLGLRLIYFSYDVKMKEKGDIPEGYSVSREKKERFSLILESASTNQTSMYLCASSSTQNEQFFGPGTRLTVL.

The chain combines TRBV9 with TRBJ1-3; D unclear. The CDR3 is made up of 17 amino acids. Germline CDR1 is SGDLS and CDR2 is YYNGEE. The V gene lost 0 bases and the J gene lost 4 bases, with 17 bases spanning the gap. The CDR3 reads CASSVAGDRNVGNTIYF. Here the CDR3 DNA reads TGTGCCAGCAGCGTAGCTGGGGATCGGAATGTAGGAAACACCATATATTTT.

The chain carries TRBV20-1 and TRBJ2-1; D might be TRBD1 or TRBD2, each matching 5 bases. The CDR3 has 15 residues. Trimming stripped 3 bases from V and 2 bases from J, with 14 bases between. CDR1 DFQATT and CDR2 SNEGSKA come from the germline V gene (reference sequence). The CDR3 is CSASRGRGPYNEQFF. The CDR3 bases are TGCAGTGCTAGTCGAGGAAGGGGACCCTACAATGAGCAGTTCTTC.

Only one count was recorded for this clone. The rearrangement joins TRBV7-9 to TRBJ2-2; no definite D call. With 5 bases removed from V and 1 base from J, the gap between germline ends came to 11 bases. CDR1 and CDR2 (germline): SEHNR, FQNEAQ (reference sequence). The CDR3 totals 15 residues. The CDR3 nucleotides are TGTGCCAGCAGCCTCCGCCCACAGAACACCGGGGAGCTGTTTTTT. It encodes CASSLRPQNTGELFF.

The V call is TRBV7-9, the J call TRBJ2-7; 13 bases are a match to TRBD2. The germline V gene has CDR1 SEHNR and CDR2 FQNEAQ (reference sequence). Unmatched junction bases numbered 2, after V lost 4 bases and J lost 2 bases. The CDR3 contains 15 residues. DNA for the CDR3: TGTGCCAGCAGCTACGGGACTAGCGGGACCTACGAGCAGTACTTC. Its translation: CASSYGTSGTYEQYF.

The V call is TRBV6-1, the J call TRBJ1-4; the D is unclear. The CDR3 length is 14 residues. Trimming took 7 bases from V and 3 from J, leaving 12 bases between them. Germline values: CDR1 MNHNS, CDR2 SASEGT. The CDR3 sequence is CASTNFAPNEKLFF. CDR3 nucleotide sequence: TGTGCCAGCACTAATTTTGCCCCTAATGAAAAACTGTTTTTT.

The table lists this clone with many counts. The rearrangement joins TRBV7-9 to TRBJ1-2; D is undetermined. Trimming cost V 3 bases and J 6 bases, with 17 bases left between them. The CDR3 contains 15 residues. Germline V gene sequence: CDR1 SEHNR, CDR2 FQNEAQ (reference sequence). The CDR3 sequence: CASSFTHVGENGYTF. The DNA of the CDR3 is TGTGCCAGCAGCTTTACCCACGTCGGAGAAAATGGCTACACCTTC.

This clone showed up just a few times. The chain combines TRBV15 with TRBJ1-2; D ambiguous. V shed 0 bases and J shed 7 bases, with 18 bases lying between them. This CDR3 has 16 amino acids. Germline lookup yields CDR1 LNHNV and CDR2 YYDKDF (reference sequence). The CDR3: CATSRDYSPSWVGYTF. The CDR3 nucleotides read TGTGCCACCAGCAGAGATTATAGCCCTTCATGGGTTGGCTACACCTTC.

The chain employs TRBV19 and TRBJ1-2; maybe TRBD1 (5 bases). The V gene lost 6 bases and the J gene lost 4 bases, with 15 bases spanning the gap. This CDR3 has 14 residues. Per germline, CDR1 LNHDA and CDR2 SQIVND (reference sequence). CDR3 residues: CASSVLLGGYGYTF. The CDR3 DNA follows: TGTGCCAGTAGCGTCCTCTTGGGGGGCTATGGCTACACCTTC. The complete variable domain, with remaining parts taken from reference TRBV19 and TRBJ1-2, reads DGGITQSPKYLFRKEGQNVTLSCEQNLNHDAMYWYRQDPGQGLRLIYYSQIVNDFQKGDIAEGYSVSREKKESFPLTVTSAQKNPTAFYLCASSVLLGGYGYTFGSGTRLTVV.

This clone was recorded only once. The chain employs TRBV27 and TRBJ1-2, with a weak D call TRBD1 (6 bases). This CDR3 is built from 14 residues. Per germline, CDR1 MNHEY and CDR2 SMNVEV (reference sequence). The V end lost 5 bases, the J end lost 2 bases, and 12 bases lay between the germline ends. The CDR3 protein is CASSPDRTNYGYTF. CDR3 nucleotides: TGTGCCAGCAGTCCCGACAGGACCAACTATGGCTACACCTTC.